This passage covers 6 T cell receptor beta chains from one sample sequenced in a study of cytomegalovirus exposure and HLA in healthy donors. Use of 60 Vbeta and 13 Jbeta primers characterized the PCR. TCRdb's table, derived via immunoSEQ multiplex PCR, lists solely in-frame clones and lacks some. The repertoire table contains fewer than 110,000 clones. Sequenced material: PBMCs. These receptors were taken from a middle-aged man in good health and CMV-seronegative.

V and J are TRBV19 and TRBJ2-5; TRBD2 matches 14 bases. The germline gives CDR1 LNHDA, CDR2 SQIVND (reference sequence). J gave up 1 base and V 5 bases, and 3 bases lay outside the gene matches. This CDR3 has 16 residues. The CDR3 reads CASSPGLAGGQETQYF. The CDR3 nucleotides are TGTGCCAGTAGTCCAGGACTAGCGGGAGGCCAAGAGACCCAGTACTTC.

This chain connects TRBV7-2 to TRBJ2-5, with D possibly being TRBD2 (6 bases). V was cut by 1 base and J by 4 bases, with 10 bases left in between. Germline values: CDR1 SGHTA, CDR2 FQGNSA. The CDR3 runs 14 residues. This CDR3 reads CASSLGGVGETQYF. CDR3 coding DNA: TGTGCCAGCAGCTTAGGGGGGGTAGGAGAGACCCAGTACTTC.

The gene calls are TRBV5-6 and TRBJ2-5; 8 nucleotides align to TRBD2. CDR3 length: 13 amino acids. Per the germline V gene, CDR1 is SGHDT and CDR2 is YYEEEE. Unmatched junction bases numbered 6, after V lost 6 bases and J lost 5 bases. The CDR3 nucleotides are TGTGCCAGCATCCGCCGGGGGGGCGAGACCCAGTACTTC. It yields the protein CASIRRGGETQYF.

J is TRBJ1-1 and V is TRBV11-2; 7 bases fit TRBD1. V lost 3 bases to trimming and J lost 5 bases; unmatched junction nucleotides: 3. CDR3 length: 13 amino acids. Germline assignment: CDR1 SGHAT and CDR2 FQNNGV. The CDR3 region is CASSFQGETEAFF. DNA of the CDR3: TGTGCCAGCAGCTTTCAGGGGGAGACTGAAGCTTTCTTT.

The chain carries TRBV6-6 and TRBJ2-3; TRBD1 might be the D (5 bases). The V end was cut by 5 bases, the J end by 0 bases, with 12 bases between. The V gene's germline CDR1 is MNHNY and CDR2 SVGAGI (reference sequence). CDR3 length: 15 residues. CDR3 amino acids: CASSADSASTDTQYF. In DNA form, the CDR3 reads TGTGCCAGCAGTGCCGACAGTGCTAGCACAGATACGCAGTATTTT.

V usage is TRBV5-1 and J usage is TRBJ2-7; maybe TRBD1 (5 bases). This CDR3 comprises 16 residues. Trimming left V 0 bases short and J 4 bases short, with 17 bases between. In germline, CDR1 is SGHRS, CDR2 YFSETQ. CDR3 protein: CASSLEGRAQPYEQYF. The DNA of the CDR3 is TGCGCCAGCAGCTTGGAAGGCAGGGCCCAGCCTTACGAGCAGTACTTC.